This TCR beta chain is from a study of Graves' ophthalmopathy and Graves' hyperthyroidism. Patients were left out if they had other autoimmune diseases, uncontrolled infections, pregnancy or lactation. Symptoms, serum thyroxine and TRAb, thyroid ultrasound, and orbital computed tomography formed the diagnostic basis. The CDR3 has 13 residues. V lost 1 base and J lost 1; bases outside the gene matches: 0. Germline loops: CDR1 DFQATT, CDR2 SNEGSKA (reference sequence). The sample holds many counts of this clonotype. RNA transcripts provided the template for amplifying TCR beta CDR3 regions. HTBI primers served in a first-round RT-PCR, which a second-round multiplex PCR followed. In TCRdb, the multiplex PCR reads were re-called with MiXCR into one record per CDR3 protein. The table lists about 400,000 distinct CDR3 sequences, 15% to 20% of them singletons.

The chain employs TRBV20-1 and TRBJ1-1, with TRBD1 matching 7 bases. The sequence was collected from a woman between 18 and 29 years old with Graves' ophthalmopathy. Sample: peripheral blood. CDR3 region: CSARAGGNTEAFF. CDR3 nucleotide sequence: TGCAGTGCTAGAGCAGGGGGGAACACTGAAGCTTTCTTT.